This TCR beta chain originates from a study of T cell responses to AZD1222 COVID-19 vaccine (dated by TCRdb to about 2021). In the study overall: Because spike-specific TCR depth and breadth did not differ between the two schedules, AZD1222 recipients who got a second dose at roughly 4 weeks were pooled with those who got a second dose at roughly 12 weeks. TCR sequencing was performed for about 250 trial participants, of whom 200 to 220 were given two doses of AZD1222 and some 26 were given two doses of MenACWY control vaccine. Enrollment into the trials was organized by age into subgroups of 18-55, 56-69 and 70-plus years, and those subgroups contained roughly 150, 30 and 60 TCR-sequenced participants, respectively. Paper-wide results and their limitations: No day 14 peak-response samples were available, so repertoires were characterized only after the peak T cell response. The 56-69-year group was small, and its depth increase did not reach significance, likely because of low power. After two AZD1222 doses, spike-specific TCR breadth and depth were significantly higher than at day 0 and than in MenACWY recipients. Reportedly, almost half of the unique spike-specific TCRs recognized epitopes lying outside the regions that are mutated in the B.1.351 and B.1.1.7 variants. Participants were mostly white British and included more females than males, and it was suggested by the authors that clonal diversity may have been underestimated. Vaccine-associated CD4 TCRs spanned the whole spike protein, with dominant responses in regions 160-218 and 743-854. Conclusions about previously exposed vaccinees are limited, since just 6 or 7 AZD1222 recipients were seropositive for SARS-CoV-2 at baseline.

V is pared back by 0 bases and J by 9 bases, with 6 bases lying between the germline termini. Taken from cysteine to phenylalanine, the CDR3 has 13 residues. Only CDR3 DNA is held: 39 bases, read in frame from base 1. For CDR1 and CDR2, the germline V gene lists SGHAT and FQNNGV. The CDR3 regions of human TCRbeta chains were analyzed by immunosequencing. The published analysis was carried out like this. Repertoire TCRs were matched against a reference library of SARS-CoV-2-specific TCRs generated with the MIRA antigen-specificity platform. Breadth was defined as the fraction of unique TCRs that were SARS-CoV-2-associated. Depth was defined as the fraction of total T cells that were SARS-CoV-2-associated. Using the MIRA data, every spike-specific TCR was mapped to the spike region that the TCR reacted to and assigned to either a CD4 or a CD8 class. Log10-transformed breadth and depth values were compared by one-way ANOVA with Sidak's multiple comparisons tests. TCRdb carries this immuneACCESS record with in-frame sequences only. Its versions omit some clonotypes, under half of them owing to an unresolved V gene in the studies checked, with the rest unexplained. D and trimming come from the DNA, and the V and J calls and clone size come from that table. This sample lists some 140,000 clones; around nine tenths were detected once. The ten largest make up 1.5% to 2% of the sample.

What this sample's time point label stands for: baseline before first vaccination. The vaccinee samples were drawn from two UK trials, COV001 and COV002, one of which was a single-blind randomized controlled phase 2/3 trial testing AZD1222 (ChAdOx1 nCoV-19) in healthy adults. For TCRbeta chain sequencing, PBMC samples were collected from trial participants at day 0 and at day 28 after the second dose. A remark on this clone: What antigen it recognizes has not been identified. The sample holds no much larger clone one base away, and base qualities are not on file.

The sequence was collected from an adult in good health. Sequences were derived from peripheral blood, sampled on day 0 of AZD1222 vaccination. The sequence joins TRBV11-2 to TRBJ1-6; possibly the D gene is TRBD1, per 6 matching bases. For the CDR3, the sequence is CASSLDRGSPLHF. The DNA is as follows: TGTGCCAGCAGCTTAGACAGGGGTTCACCCCTCCACTTT.